This T cell receptor beta chain was documented in a study of regulatory T cells in long-lasting Graves disease. This clonotype was found many times. Time point reported: persistent/refractory GD, antithyroid drugs over 5 years with positive TRAb. Extracted RNA from PBMCs served as the source of the TCR library. CDR3-region Arm-PCR and iRepertoire HTBI primers produced the TCR beta libraries. From the multiplex PCR reads, TCRdb called clonotypes with MiXCR, one entry per CDR3 protein. The sample shows some 420,000 distinct CDR3 sequences, approximately 22% of them seen only once. The V and J ends lost 7 bases and 6 bases, in that order; junction bases with no gene match: 6. This CDR3 comprises 14 residues.

The chain combines TRBV12-3 or TRBV12-4 with TRBJ2-2; 9 bases are a match to TRBD1. The source was peripheral blood mononuclear cells (PBMCs), collected when the disease was refractory, from a patient treated with antithyroid drugs. The source is a female donor with Graves disease. CDR3 nucleotides: TGTGCCAGCACCTTAGGGACAGGGTCCGGGGAGCTGTTTTTT. Protein sequence: CASTLGTGSGELFF.